This T cell receptor beta chain derives from a study of T cells in Graves' hyperthyroidism and ophthalmopathy. The CDR3 extends over 13 amino acids. Trimming removed 0 bases at V and 6 bases at J, with 8 bases between. CDR1 LNHNV and CDR2 YYDKDF come from the germline V gene (reference sequence). This clonotype appeared a few times. Amplified TCR beta CDR3 regions derived from RNA transcripts. The TCR CDR3 was amplified in a first-round RT-PCR using the HTBI primer set. TCRdb re-called the multiplex PCR reads through MiXCR, storing one row per CDR3 protein. Of 500,000 to 650,000 distinct CDR3 sequences listed, roughly 15% are singletons.

V gene TRBV15 combines with J gene TRBJ1-1; D gene unclear. Input material: blood. The source of this sequence is a woman between 45 and 60 years old with Graves' ophthalmopathy. DNA of the CDR3: TGTGCCACCAGCAGAGATTTTGAAGCTGAAGCTTTCTTT. Translated: CATSRDFEAEAFF.